Listed below are T cell receptor beta chains from one sample, sequenced in a study of blood T cell repertoires in COVID-19. Sequenced by immunoSEQ multiplex PCR; TCRdb stores in-frame clones only, minus some. The table shows approximately 150,000 clones, with approximately 88% occurring only once. The sequencing input was peripheral blood. The receptor source for this set is a man in his 60s with acute or convalescent COVID-19. The CDR3 runs from the conserved cysteine through the conserved F or W. A D gene is named only where the DNA matches it firmly. For some rows the clone size is stated as once, few or many, or as a class when expanded; others skip it.

d_gene: TRBD2
j_gene: TRBJ2-1
v_gene: TRBV24-1
abundance: -
CDR3aa: CATSDPLAGEVVNEQFF
CDR3nt: TGTGCCACCAGTGACCCATTAGCGGGAGAAGTCGTCAATGAGCAGTTCTTC

d_gene: TRBD1
j_gene: TRBJ1-6
v_gene: TRBV27
abundance: -
CDR3aa: CASSPGQGGNSPLHF
CDR3nt: TGTGCCAGCAGTCCGGGACAGGGGGGGAATTCACCCCTCCACTTT

d_gene: -
j_gene: TRBJ1-3
v_gene: TRBV10-3
abundance: -
CDR3aa: CAISDRLTGNTIYF
CDR3nt: TGTGCCATCAGTGACAGGTTGACGGGAAACACCATATATTTT

d_gene: TRBD1
j_gene: TRBJ1-2
v_gene: TRBV9
abundance: once
CDR3aa: CASSVGPDRGFGYTF
CDR3nt: TGTGCCAGCAGCGTAGGTCCGGACAGGGGTTTCGGCTACACCTTC

d_gene: -
j_gene: TRBJ1-2
v_gene: TRBV6-5
abundance: -
CDR3aa: CASSYGQNYYGYTF
CDR3nt: TGTGCCAGCAGTTACGGACAGAACTACTATGGCTACACCTTC

d_gene: -
j_gene: TRBJ2-7
v_gene: TRBV19
abundance: -
CDR3aa: CASSSRQAYSYEQYF
CDR3nt: TGTGCCAGTAGTTCGCGACAGGCTTACTCCTACGAGCAGTACTTC

d_gene: TRBD2
j_gene: TRBJ2-1
v_gene: TRBV9
abundance: -
CDR3aa: CASSANDYPLAGGEDEQFF
CDR3nt: TGTGCCAGCAGCGCGAACGACTACCCCCTAGCGGGGGGGGAGGATGAGCAGTTCTTC

d_gene: TRBD1
j_gene: TRBJ1-6
v_gene: TRBV10-3
abundance: -
CDR3aa: CAISETGQGGFSPLHF
CDR3nt: TGTGCCATCAGTGAGACGGGACAGGGGGGGTTCTCACCCCTCCACTTT

d_gene: -
j_gene: TRBJ2-7
v_gene: TRBV12-5
abundance: -
CDR3aa: CASGLSRGTYEQYF
CDR3nt: TGTGCTAGTGGTTTATCTCGGGGGACCTACGAGCAGTACTTC

d_gene: -
j_gene: TRBJ2-3
v_gene: TRBV6-6
abundance: -
CDR3aa: CASSLKDTQYF
CDR3nt: TGTGCCAGCAGTTTAAAAGATACGCAGTATTTT

d_gene: TRBD1
j_gene: TRBJ1-5
v_gene: TRBV9
abundance: -
CDR3aa: CASSGGGTDNQPQHF
CDR3nt: TGTGCCAGCAGCGGAGGGGGGACAGACAATCAGCCCCAGCATTTT

d_gene: -
j_gene: TRBJ2-1
v_gene: TRBV12-3/TRBV12-4
abundance: -
CDR3aa: CASSPGTINEQFF
CDR3nt: TGTGCCAGCAGTCCCGGGACAATCAATGAGCAGTTCTTC

d_gene: TRBD1
j_gene: TRBJ1-6
v_gene: TRBV10-3
abundance: -
CDR3aa: CAISEQGQLVSPLHF
CDR3nt: TGTGCCATCAGTGAGCAGGGACAGCTCGTTTCACCCCTCCACTTT

d_gene: TRBD1
j_gene: TRBJ2-7
v_gene: TRBV30
abundance: few
CDR3aa: CAWSPNRGRVYF
CDR3nt: TGTGCCTGGAGCCCAAACAGGGGGCGGGTGTACTTC

d_gene: -
j_gene: TRBJ2-3
v_gene: TRBV7-8
abundance: -
CDR3aa: CASSLVAGRATDTQYF
CDR3nt: TGTGCCAGCAGCTTAGTGGCGGGGCGGGCCACAGATACGCAGTATTTT

d_gene: TRBD2
j_gene: TRBJ2-7
v_gene: TRBV30
abundance: few
CDR3aa: CAWSFGTSETYEQYF
CDR3nt: TGTGCCTGGAGCTTCGGGACTAGCGAGACCTACGAGCAGTACTTC

d_gene: -
j_gene: TRBJ1-5
v_gene: TRBV2
abundance: -
CDR3aa: CASSEALRGNQPQHF
CDR3nt: TGTGCCAGCAGTGAAGCGCTTCGGGGTAATCAGCCCCAGCATTTT

d_gene: TRBD1
j_gene: TRBJ1-2
v_gene: TRBV19
abundance: -
CDR3aa: CASTTSGTGVYGYTF
CDR3nt: TGTGCCAGTACCACGTCCGGGACAGGGGTCTATGGCTACACCTTC

d_gene: -
j_gene: TRBJ2-3
v_gene: TRBV27
abundance: -
CDR3aa: CASSSPADTQYF
CDR3nt: TGTGCCAGCAGTTCTCCCGCAGATACGCAGTATTTT

d_gene: TRBD2
j_gene: TRBJ2-3
v_gene: TRBV29-1
abundance: once
CDR3aa: CSVEEGLAGGSTDTQYF
CDR3nt: TGCAGCGTTGAAGAGGGTCTAGCGGGAGGTTCTACAGATACGCAGTATTTT

d_gene: -
j_gene: TRBJ2-3
v_gene: TRBV19
abundance: -
CDR3aa: CASSIGNIADTQYF
CDR3nt: TGTGCCAGTAGTATAGGAAATATAGCAGATACGCAGTATTTT

d_gene: TRBD1
j_gene: TRBJ2-3
v_gene: TRBV5-6
abundance: -
CDR3aa: CASKTGGISTDTQYF
CDR3nt: TGTGCCAGTAAGACAGGGGGAATTAGCACAGATACGCAGTATTTT

d_gene: -
j_gene: TRBJ2-2
v_gene: TRBV5-6
abundance: -
CDR3aa: CASSSGTGGLNTGELFF
CDR3nt: TGTGCCAGCAGCTCCGGGACGGGGGGCCTCAACACCGGGGAGCTGTTTTTT

d_gene: TRBD1
j_gene: TRBJ2-2
v_gene: TRBV7-2
abundance: once
CDR3aa: CASSWPGTAPNTGELFF
CDR3nt: TGTGCCAGCAGCTGGCCGGGGACAGCGCCTAACACCGGGGAGCTGTTTTTT

d_gene: TRBD1
j_gene: TRBJ1-3
v_gene: TRBV7-9
abundance: -
CDR3aa: CASSHRTGLYGNTIYF
CDR3nt: TGTGCCAGCAGCCACCGGACAGGGCTGTATGGAAACACCATATATTTT

d_gene: -
j_gene: TRBJ1-1
v_gene: TRBV18
abundance: -
CDR3aa: CASSPGQNTEAFF
CDR3nt: TGTGCCAGCTCACCGGGACAGAACACTGAAGCTTTCTTT

d_gene: TRBD2
j_gene: TRBJ2-3
v_gene: TRBV12-3/TRBV12-4
abundance: -
CDR3aa: CASRIAGGRTQYF
CDR3nt: TGTGCCAGCAGAATAGCGGGGGGGCGTACGCAGTATTTT

d_gene: -
j_gene: TRBJ2-5
v_gene: TRBV30
abundance: -
CDR3aa: CAWSVRVQETQYF
CDR3nt: TGTGCCTGGAGTGTTCGGGTTCAAGAGACCCAGTACTTC

d_gene: -
j_gene: TRBJ1-1
v_gene: TRBV6-5
abundance: -
CDR3aa: CASFLRDRAEAFF
CDR3nt: TGTGCCAGCTTCCTCCGGGATAGAGCTGAAGCTTTCTTT

d_gene: TRBD2
j_gene: TRBJ2-7
v_gene: TRBV5-1
abundance: -
CDR3aa: CASSLEAGVPHEQYF
CDR3nt: TGCGCCAGCAGCTTGGAAGCGGGAGTTCCCCACGAGCAGTACTTC

d_gene: -
j_gene: TRBJ2-1
v_gene: TRBV11-3
abundance: once
CDR3aa: CASSLGGGSYNEQFF
CDR3nt: TGTGCCAGCAGCTTAGGGGGAGGATCTTACAATGAGCAGTTCTTC

d_gene: -
j_gene: TRBJ1-2
v_gene: TRBV5-1
abundance: -
CDR3aa: CASSLAGGANYGYTF
CDR3nt: TGCGCCAGCAGCTTGGCTGGGGGCGCCAACTATGGCTACACCTTC

d_gene: TRBD1
j_gene: TRBJ2-7
v_gene: TRBV29-1
abundance: -
CDR3aa: CSVLERGQSEQYF
CDR3nt: TGCAGCGTTCTTGAAAGGGGGCAGTCCGAGCAGTACTTC

d_gene: -
j_gene: TRBJ1-2
v_gene: TRBV24-1
abundance: -
CDR3aa: CATSDLGFYTF
CDR3nt: TGTGCCACCAGTGATTTGGGCTTCTACACCTTC

d_gene: TRBD2
j_gene: TRBJ2-2
v_gene: TRBV6-2/TRBV6-3
abundance: -
CDR3aa: CASSSTKRERVIGELFF
CDR3nt: TGTGCCAGCAGTTCCACGAAGCGGGAGAGGGTAATCGGGGAGCTGTTTTTT

d_gene: -
j_gene: TRBJ2-3
v_gene: TRBV13
abundance: -
CDR3aa: CASSNPPVGNTQYF
CDR3nt: TGTGCCAGCAGCAACCCCCCCGTCGGTAATACGCAGTATTTT

d_gene: TRBD1
j_gene: TRBJ2-4
v_gene: TRBV28
abundance: -
CDR3aa: CASLGQGVGWENIQYF
CDR3nt: TGTGCCAGCCTGGGACAGGGCGTTGGTTGGGAAAACATTCAGTACTTC

d_gene: TRBD2
j_gene: TRBJ2-7
v_gene: TRBV7-3
abundance: -
CDR3aa: CASSVSTSGRQYF
CDR3nt: TGTGCCAGCAGCGTATCGACTAGCGGGAGGCAGTACTTC

d_gene: -
j_gene: TRBJ2-7
v_gene: TRBV11-2
abundance: -
CDR3aa: CASSLDSGQLYEQYF
CDR3nt: TGTGCCAGCAGCTTAGATTCAGGGCAGCTCTACGAGCAGTACTTC